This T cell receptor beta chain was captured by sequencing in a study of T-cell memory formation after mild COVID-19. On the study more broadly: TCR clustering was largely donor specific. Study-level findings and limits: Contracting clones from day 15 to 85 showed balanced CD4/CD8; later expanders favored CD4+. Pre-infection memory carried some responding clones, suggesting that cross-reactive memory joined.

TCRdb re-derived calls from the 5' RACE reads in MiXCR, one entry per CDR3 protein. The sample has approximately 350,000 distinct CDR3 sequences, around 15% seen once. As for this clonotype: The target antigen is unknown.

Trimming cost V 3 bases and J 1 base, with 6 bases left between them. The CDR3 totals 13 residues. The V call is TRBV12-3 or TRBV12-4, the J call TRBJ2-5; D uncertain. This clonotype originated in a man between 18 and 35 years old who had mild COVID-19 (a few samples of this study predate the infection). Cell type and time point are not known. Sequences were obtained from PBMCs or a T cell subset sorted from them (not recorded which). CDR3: CASSFNLQETQYF. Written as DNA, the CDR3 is TGTGCCAGCAGTTTTAACCTCCAAGAGACCCAGTACTTC.